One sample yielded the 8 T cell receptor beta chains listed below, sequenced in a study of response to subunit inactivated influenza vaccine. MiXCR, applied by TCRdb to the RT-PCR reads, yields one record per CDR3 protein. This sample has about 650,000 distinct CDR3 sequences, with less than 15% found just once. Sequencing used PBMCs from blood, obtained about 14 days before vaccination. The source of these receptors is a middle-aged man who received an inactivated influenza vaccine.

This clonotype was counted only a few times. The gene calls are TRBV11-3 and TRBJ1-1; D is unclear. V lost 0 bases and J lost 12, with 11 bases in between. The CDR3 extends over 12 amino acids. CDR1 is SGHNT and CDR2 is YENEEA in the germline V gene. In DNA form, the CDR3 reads TGTGCCAGCAGCTTAGAGCGGTCGCGCCCTTTCTTT. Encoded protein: CASSLERSRPFF. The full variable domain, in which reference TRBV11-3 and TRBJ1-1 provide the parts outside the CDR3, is EAGVVQSPRYKIIEKKQPVAFWCNPISGHNTLYWYLQNLGQGPELLIRYENEEAVDDSQLPKDRFSAERLKGVDSTLKIQPAELGDSAVYLCASSLERSRPFFGQGTRLTVV.

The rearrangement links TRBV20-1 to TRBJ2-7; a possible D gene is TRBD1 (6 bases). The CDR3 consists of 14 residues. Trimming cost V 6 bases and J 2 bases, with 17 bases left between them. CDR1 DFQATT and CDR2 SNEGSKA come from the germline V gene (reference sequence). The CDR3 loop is CSALPVTGAYEQYF. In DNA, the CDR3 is TGCAGTGCGCTACCGGTGACAGGAGCCTACGAGCAGTACTTC.

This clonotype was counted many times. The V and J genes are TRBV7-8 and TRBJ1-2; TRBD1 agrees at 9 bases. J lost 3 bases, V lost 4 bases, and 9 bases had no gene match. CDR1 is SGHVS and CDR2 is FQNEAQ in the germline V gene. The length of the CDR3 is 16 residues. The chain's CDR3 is CASSSTPGTGYYGYTF. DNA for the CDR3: TGTGCCAGCAGCTCCACGCCCGGGACAGGGTACTATGGCTACACCTTC.

In DNA, the CDR3 is TGTGCCAGCAGTCCCCAGGACAGGCGACTGATTGGGGAAGCTTTCTTT. Translated, it gives CASSPQDRRLIGEAFF. V and J are TRBV12-3 or TRBV12-4 and TRBJ1-1; 7 bases agree with TRBD1. V trimming: 5 bases; J trimming: 8 bases; junction bases outside the gene matches: 17. CDR3 size: 16 residues.

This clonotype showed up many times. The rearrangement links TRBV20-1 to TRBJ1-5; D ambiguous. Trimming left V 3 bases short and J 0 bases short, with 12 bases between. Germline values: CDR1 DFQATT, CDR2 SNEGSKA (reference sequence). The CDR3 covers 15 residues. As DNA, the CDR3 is TGCAGTGCTAGTTTCCGGGGATTTAGCAATCAGCCCCAGCATTTT. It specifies CSASFRGFSNQPQHF.

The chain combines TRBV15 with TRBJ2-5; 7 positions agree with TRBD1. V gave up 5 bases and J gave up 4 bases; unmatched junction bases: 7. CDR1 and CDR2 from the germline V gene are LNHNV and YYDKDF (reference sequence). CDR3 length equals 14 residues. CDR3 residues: CATSVKGAGETQYF. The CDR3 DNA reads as TGTGCCACCAGCGTGAAGGGGGCTGGAGAGACCCAGTACTTC.

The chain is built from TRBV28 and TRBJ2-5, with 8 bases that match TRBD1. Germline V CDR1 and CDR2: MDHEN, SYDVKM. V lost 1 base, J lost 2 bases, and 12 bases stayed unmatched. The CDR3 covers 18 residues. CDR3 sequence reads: CASSLSGQGSTPQETQYF. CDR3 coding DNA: TGTGCCAGCAGTTTATCCGGACAGGGATCGACCCCACAAGAGACCCAGTACTTC.

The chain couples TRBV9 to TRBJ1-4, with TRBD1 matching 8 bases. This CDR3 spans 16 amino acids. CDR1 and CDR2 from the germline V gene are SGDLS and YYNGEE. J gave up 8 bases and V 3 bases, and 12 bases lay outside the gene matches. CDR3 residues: CASSAAGQGADEKLFF. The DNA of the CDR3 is TGTGCCAGCAGCGCCGCAGGTCAGGGGGCGGACGAAAAACTGTTTTTT.